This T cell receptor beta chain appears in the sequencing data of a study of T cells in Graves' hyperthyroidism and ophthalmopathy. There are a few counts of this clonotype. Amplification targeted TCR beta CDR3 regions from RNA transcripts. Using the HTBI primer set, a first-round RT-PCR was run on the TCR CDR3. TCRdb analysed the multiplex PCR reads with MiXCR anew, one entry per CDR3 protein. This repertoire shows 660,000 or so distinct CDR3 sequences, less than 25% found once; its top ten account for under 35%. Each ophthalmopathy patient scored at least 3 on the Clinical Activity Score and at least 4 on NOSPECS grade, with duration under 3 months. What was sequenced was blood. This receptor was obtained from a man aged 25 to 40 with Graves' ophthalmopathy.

The CDR3 DNA follows: TGTGCCAGCAGTACAGGGAAGGGCACTGAAGCTTTCTTT. Translation: CASSTGKGTEAFF. This sequence joins TRBV6-1 and TRBJ1-1; perhaps TRBD1 as D (6 bases). Trimming stripped 5 bases from V and 4 bases from J, with 11 bases between. This CDR3 comprises 13 residues. Germline V gene data show CDR1 as MNHNS and CDR2 as SASEGT.